This T cell receptor (beta chain) was sequenced for a study of CD8+ T cells in alopecia areata. Details on this clone: Its antigen is not known.

The study, taken as a whole, reports: With patients, TCR sharing proved less clear than in mice, a difference possibly related to HLA.

This CDR3 is 12 amino acids long. Germline lookup yields CDR1 SGDLS and CDR2 YYNGEE. V lost 4 bases, J lost 10 bases, and 12 bases lay in between. Following RNA extraction, reverse transcription yielded cDNA that acted as the sequencing template. TCRdb keeps only in-frame clones here, not all; method: immunoSEQ multiplex PCR. The sample includes roughly 140,000 clones, approximately 60% of them seen just once. Sequenced input: CD8+ T cells sorted from blood. V and J are TRBV9 and TRBJ2-1; D not certain. The receptor was isolated from a human donor in good health. The CDR3 is CASSSPVTEQFF. The CDR3 DNA reads TGTGCCAGCAGCTCTCCCGTGACCGAGCAGTTCTTC.